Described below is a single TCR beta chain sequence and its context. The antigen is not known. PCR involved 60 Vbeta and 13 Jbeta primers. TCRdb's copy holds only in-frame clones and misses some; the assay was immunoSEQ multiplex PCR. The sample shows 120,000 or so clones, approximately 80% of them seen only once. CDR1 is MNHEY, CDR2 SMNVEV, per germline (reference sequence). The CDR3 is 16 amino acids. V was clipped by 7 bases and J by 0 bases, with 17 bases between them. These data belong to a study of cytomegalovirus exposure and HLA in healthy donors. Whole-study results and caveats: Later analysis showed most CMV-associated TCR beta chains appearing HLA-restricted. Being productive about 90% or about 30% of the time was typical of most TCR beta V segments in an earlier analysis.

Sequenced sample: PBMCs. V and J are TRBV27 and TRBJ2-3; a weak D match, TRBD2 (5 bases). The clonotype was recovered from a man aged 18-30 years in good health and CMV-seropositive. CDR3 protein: CASTPGEGFSTDTQYF. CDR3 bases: TGTGCCAGCACCCCAGGAGAGGGATTTAGCACAGATACGCAGTATTTT.